The 26 T cell receptor beta chains listed next were all sequenced from one sample in a study of Graves' ophthalmopathy and Graves' hyperthyroidism. As the template, RNA transcripts were used to amplify TCR beta CDR3 regions. HTBI primers primed a first-round RT-PCR, and a second-round multiplex PCR followed. TCRdb reprocessed the multiplex PCR reads with MiXCR, giving one entry per CDR3 protein. The sample gives about 390,000 distinct CDR3 sequences, 15% of which show up once; roughly 7% is in the top ten. Sequencing was performed on peripheral blood. These receptors originate from a woman younger than 35 with stable Graves' hyperthyroidism.

The table lists this clonotype with many counts. This chain joins TRBV2 and TRBJ1-2; 10 bases are shared with TRBD1. Trimming cost V 1 base and J 8 bases; bases outside gene matches: 7. CDR3 length equals 15 residues. The germline V gene encodes CDR1 SNHLY and CDR2 FYNNEI. CDR3 coding DNA: TGTGCCAGCAGTGAAGGGACAGGGGGGATTAGCGGCTACACCTTC. As protein: CASSEGTGGISGYTF.

The genes are TRBV15 and TRBJ2-2; the D call may be TRBD1 or TRBD2 (5 bases each). CDR3 length: 17 residues. Germline-derived CDR1 and CDR2 are LNHNV and YYDKDF (reference sequence). V lost 3 bases to trimming and J lost 0 bases, with 14 bases between them. The CDR3 sequence is CATSRGPGGPNTGELFF. CDR3 coding DNA: TGTGCCACCAGCAGGGGCCCTGGGGGTCCGAACACCGGGGAGCTGTTTTTT.

This clonotype occurred many times. The chain recombines TRBV12-3 or TRBV12-4 with TRBJ2-5; unclear D gene. This CDR3 is built from 14 residues. V gave up 3 bases and J gave up 1 base, with 9 bases separating them. In nucleotides, the CDR3 is TGTGCCAGCAGTTTCCGACGGTTCCAAGAGACCCAGTACTTC. This encodes CASSFRRFQETQYF.

This chain connects TRBV28 to TRBJ1-2; TRBD1 might be the D (5 bases). The length of the CDR3 is 13 residues. Germline V gene lookup returns CDR1 MDHEN and CDR2 SYDVKM. V lost 6 bases and J lost 4, with 12 bases in between. CDR3 DNA: TGTGCCAGCAGGGCCGGGACCTTCTATGGCTACACCTTC. This gives the protein CASRAGTFYGYTF.

This clonotype was found many times. The rearrangement links TRBV19 to TRBJ1-5; possible D gene TRBD1, 5 bases. The germline CDR1 and CDR2 sequences are LNHDA and SQIVND (reference sequence). The germline V and J ends were trimmed by 5 bases and 5 bases, with 16 bases remaining between them. The CDR3 covers 15 residues. CDR3 residues: CASSPRAGMYQPQHF. CDR3 nucleotides: TGTGCCAGTAGTCCCCGGGCAGGGATGTATCAGCCCCAGCATTTT.

V and J are TRBV20-1 and TRBJ2-4; the D gene could be TRBD1 or TRBD2 (5 bases each). The CDR3 contains 14 residues. Germline CDR1 DFQATT, CDR2 SNEGSKA (reference sequence). With 3 bases removed from V and 0 bases from J, the gap between germline ends came to 9 bases. This CDR3 is CSASGALAKNIQYF. The CDR3 coding sequence is TGCAGTGCTAGCGGGGCCCTAGCCAAAAACATTCAGTACTTC.

This clonotype occurred many times. A read error may explain this, as a much larger clone is one base away. The CDR3 DNA reads as TGTGCCAGCAGTTACGACAGGGGGCAGCACACTGAAGCTTTCTTT. It specifies CASSYDRGQHTEAFF. The J gene is TRBJ1-1, the V gene TRBV6-5; 10 nucleotides agree with TRBD1. Germline assignment: CDR1 MNHEY and CDR2 SVGAGI. J lost 3 bases, V lost 2 bases, and 3 bases had no gene match. The CDR3 loop spans 15 amino acids.

This chain connects TRBV29-1 to TRBJ1-2; TRBD1 matches at 9 bases. The CDR3 is 12 residues long. Trimming at V came to 6 bases and at J to 7 bases, leaving 6 bases not matched to a gene. From germline, CDR1 is SQVTM and CDR2 ANQGSEA. The CDR3 DNA follows: TGCAGCGTGGATACAGGGGGCAGTGGCTACACCTTC. Amino acids: CSVDTGGSGYTF.

The rearrangement links TRBV6-1 to TRBJ2-5; 12 nucleotides agree with TRBD2. CDR1 and CDR2 (germline): MNHNS, SASEGT. There are 16 residues in the CDR3. The V gene end was trimmed by 8 bases and the J gene end by 7 bases; junction bases not matched to a gene: 14. In DNA form, the CDR3 reads TGTGCCAGCCCCGGGGCTAGCGGGGGGGCGTTTGGGACCCAGTACTTC. As protein: CASPGASGGAFGTQYF.

In regard to this clonotype: It may be a read error: a sequence one base away is much more abundant. V usage is TRBV20-1 and J usage is TRBJ1-5, with D possibly matching TRBD1 (6 bases). Germline V CDR1 and CDR2: DFQATT, SNEGSKA (reference sequence). There are 13 residues in the CDR3. CDR3 bases: TGCAGTGCTCTGGACAGTGGCAATCGGCCCCAGCATTTT. Encoded protein: CSALDSGNRPQHF.

This clonotype was recorded many times. The V and J genes are TRBV6-2 or TRBV6-3 and TRBJ2-7; TRBD2 matches at 8 bases. The CDR3 loop spans 17 amino acids. Germline V gene data show CDR1 as MNHEY and CDR2 as SVGEGT. V shed 4 bases, J shed 3 bases, and the junction held 14 bases outside the gene matches. CDR3 DNA: TGTGCCAGCAGTTTTTCTCCGGGACTAGAGTCGAACTACGAGCAGTACTTC. This encodes CASSFSPGLESNYEQYF.

The rearrangement uses TRBV28 and TRBJ2-7, with D maybe TRBD1 (6 bases). Germline assignment: CDR1 MDHEN and CDR2 SYDVKM. The CDR3 has 14 residues. Trimming took 0 bases from V and 7 from J, leaving 13 bases between them. This CDR3 reads CASSLWDRGVEQYF. DNA of the CDR3: TGTGCCAGCAGTTTATGGGACAGAGGAGTGGAGCAGTACTTC.

This clonotype was observed at least ten times. The rearrangement joins TRBV19 to TRBJ1-1, with 8 positions matching TRBD1. Losses at the gene ends were 4 bases for V and 0 bases for J; bases not matched to a gene: 1. The CDR3 spans 14 residues. Germline V gene lookup returns CDR1 LNHDA and CDR2 SQIVND (reference sequence). The CDR3 DNA reads as TGTGCCAGTAGTAAGGACAGGGTGAACACTGAAGCTTTCTTT. Residues: CASSKDRVNTEAFF.

This clonotype was picked up a small number of times. This chain's CDR3 is CASSQIRGRGTEAFF. CDR3 nucleotide sequence: TGTGCCAGCAGCCAGATCAGGGGGCGGGGGACTGAAGCTTTCTTT. This rearrangement joins TRBV11-2 to TRBJ1-1, with 8 positions matching TRBD1. Germline V gene lookup returns CDR1 SGHAT and CDR2 FQNNGV. The ends lost 5 bases at V and 5 bases at J; junction bases unmatched: 10. The CDR3 contains 15 residues.

This clonotype was counted many times. This rearrangement joins TRBV15 to TRBJ1-1; 9 nucleotides match TRBD1. The V segment lost 1 base and the J segment 4 bases; nucleotides outside the gene matches: 4. From germline, CDR1 is LNHNV and CDR2 YYDKDF (reference sequence). The CDR3 runs 15 residues. The CDR3 DNA follows: TGTGCCACCAGCAGAGCCCAGACAGGGGGCACTGAAGCTTTCTTT. Translated, it gives CATSRAQTGGTEAFF.

The chain links TRBV7-3 to TRBJ1-3; TRBD1 matches at 7 bases. Germline lookup yields CDR1 SGHTA and CDR2 FQGTGA. Losses at the gene ends were 6 bases for V and 0 bases for J; bases not matched to a gene: 11. This CDR3 contains 17 residues. DNA for the CDR3: TGTGCCAGCAGTTTAGTGGGGACAGCAAACTCTGGAAACACCATATATTTT. Translated, it gives CASSLVGTANSGNTIYF. Combining the CDR3 with reference TRBV7-3 and TRBJ1-3 gives the whole variable domain GAGVSQTPSNKVTEKGKYVELRCDPISGHTALYWYRQSLGQGPEFLIYFQGTGAADDSGLPNDRFFAVRPEGSVSTLKIQRTERGDSAVYLCASSLVGTANSGNTIYFGEGSWLTVV.

This clonotype was picked up many times. The chain carries TRBV2 and TRBJ2-2; D is possibly TRBD2 (6 bases). Germline V lookup: CDR1 SNHLY, CDR2 FYNNEI. Trimming removed 7 bases from V and 4 bases from J, with 10 bases in between. The CDR3 runs to 13 residues. For the CDR3, the DNA is TGTGCCAGCACCGCGGAGGGCACCGGGGAGCTGTTTTTT. Its translation: CASTAEGTGELFF.

This chain connects TRBV6-5 to TRBJ2-7, with D uncertain. Trimming shortened V by 6 bases and J by 2 bases, and 14 bases separated the two germline ends. The CDR3 runs to 14 residues. CDR1 is MNHEY and CDR2 is SVGAGI in the germline V gene. The CDR3 DNA is TGTGCCAGCAGGTTAAACGGAGAGGCCTACGAGCAGTACTTC. Translating gives CASRLNGEAYEQYF.

This clonotype has a count of ten or more. V gene TRBV7-2 combines with J gene TRBJ1-1, with no clear D. This CDR3 is 14 amino acids long. Deletions cut 3 bases from V and 1 base from J, with 9 bases between. Germline CDR1 reads SGHTA; CDR2 reads FQGNSA. The CDR3 nucleotides read TGTGCCAGCAGCTTGTCCCTCTCGAACACTGAAGCTTTCTTT. Amino acid sequence: CASSLSLSNTEAFF. The full variable domain, in which reference TRBV7-2 and TRBJ1-1 provide the parts outside the CDR3, is GAGVSQSPSNKVTEKGKDVELRCDPISGHTALYWYRQSLGQGLEFLIYFQGNSAPDKSGLPSDRFSAERTGGSVSTLTIQRTQQEDSAVYLCASSLSLSNTEAFFGQGTRLTVV.

In this sample, this clonotype turned up many times. The chain links TRBV6-1 to TRBJ1-1; TRBD1 aligns across 8 bases. The CDR3 is 14 residues long. V lost 5 bases, J lost 6 bases, and 8 bases stayed unmatched. Germline values: CDR1 MNHNS, CDR2 SASEGT. The CDR3 loop is CASSRIRGQAEAFF. In nucleotides, the CDR3 is TGTGCCAGCAGTCGTATCAGGGGGCAGGCTGAAGCTTTCTTT.

This clonotype was picked up many times. The gene calls are TRBV27 and TRBJ1-5; TRBD1 matches at 7 bases. This CDR3 comprises 14 residues. Trimming took 6 bases from V and 5 from J; bases not matched to a gene: 7. Germline V CDR1 and CDR2: MNHEY, SMNVEV (reference sequence). CDR3 nucleotides: TGTGCCAGCAGCATGAAGGGGGCACATCAGCCCCAGCATTTT. It translates to CASSMKGAHQPQHF.

The rearrangement joins TRBV2 to TRBJ2-2, with 8 bases aligning to TRBD2. Germline CDR1 is SNHLY and CDR2 is FYNNEI. The CDR3 runs to 14 residues. Trimming cost V 6 bases and J 4 bases; bases outside gene matches: 4. The CDR3 sequence is CASRGLAGTGELFF. DNA for the CDR3: TGTGCCAGCAGAGGACTAGCAGGCACCGGGGAGCTGTTTTTT.

The chain recombines TRBV6-1 with TRBJ1-2; D not certain. V dropped 5 bases and J dropped 2 bases, with 12 bases sitting between them. From germline, CDR1 is MNHNS and CDR2 SASEGT. CDR3 length: 14 amino acids. CDR3 nucleotides: TGTGCCAGCAGTCCCTACGGTACCAACTATGGCTACACCTTC. Amino acids: CASSPYGTNYGYTF.

This clonotype has a count of ten or more. The V and J genes are TRBV7-3 and TRBJ2-7, with D hard to call. With 1 base removed from V and 4 bases from J, the gap between germline ends came to 8 bases. The germline gives CDR1 SGHTA, CDR2 FQGTGA. CDR3 size: 13 residues. CDR3 residues: CASSLNMGYEQYF. The CDR3 nucleotides are TGTGCCAGCAGCTTAAATATGGGTTACGAGCAGTACTTC.

The table lists this clonotype with many counts. The chain couples TRBV5-5 to TRBJ1-3; D not resolved. In germline, CDR1 is SGHKS, CDR2 YYEKEE (reference sequence). Deletions cut 2 bases from V and 0 bases from J, with 9 bases between. The CDR3 loop spans 15 amino acids. Written as DNA, the CDR3 is TGTGCCAGCAGCTTTTCCCTACCCTCTGGAAACACCATATATTTT. Protein: CASSFSLPSGNTIYF.

As regards this clonotype: Since the CDR3 does not end with the conserved phenylalanine or tryptophan, this likely comes from a read error. This CDR3 reads CASVPLRRDRAYEQYY. CDR3 DNA: TGTGCCAGCGTGCCCTTGAGGCGGGACAGGGCCTACGAGCAGTACTAC. The rearrangement links TRBV28 to TRBJ2-7, with 9 bases identical to TRBD1. The CDR3 has 16 amino acids. Germline V gene lookup returns CDR1 MDHEN and CDR2 SYDVKM. J lost 2 bases, V lost 8 bases, and 13 bases had no gene match.